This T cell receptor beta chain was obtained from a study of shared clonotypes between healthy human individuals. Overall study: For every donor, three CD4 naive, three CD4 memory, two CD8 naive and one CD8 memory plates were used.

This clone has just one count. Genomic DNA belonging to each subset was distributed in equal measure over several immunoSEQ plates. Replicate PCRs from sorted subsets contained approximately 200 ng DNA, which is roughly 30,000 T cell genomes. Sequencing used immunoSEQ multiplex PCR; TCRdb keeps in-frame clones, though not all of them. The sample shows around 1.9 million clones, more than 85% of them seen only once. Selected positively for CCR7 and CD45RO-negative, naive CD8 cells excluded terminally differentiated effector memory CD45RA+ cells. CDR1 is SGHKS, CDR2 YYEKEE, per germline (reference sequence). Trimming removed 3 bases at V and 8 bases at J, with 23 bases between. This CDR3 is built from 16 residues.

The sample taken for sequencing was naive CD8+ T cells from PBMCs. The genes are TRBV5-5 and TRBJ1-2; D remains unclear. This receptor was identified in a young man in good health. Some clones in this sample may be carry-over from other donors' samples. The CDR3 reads CASSWPKDGGLPGYTF. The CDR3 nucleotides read TGTGCCAGCAGCTGGCCTAAGGACGGAGGCCTTCCAGGCTACACCTTC.